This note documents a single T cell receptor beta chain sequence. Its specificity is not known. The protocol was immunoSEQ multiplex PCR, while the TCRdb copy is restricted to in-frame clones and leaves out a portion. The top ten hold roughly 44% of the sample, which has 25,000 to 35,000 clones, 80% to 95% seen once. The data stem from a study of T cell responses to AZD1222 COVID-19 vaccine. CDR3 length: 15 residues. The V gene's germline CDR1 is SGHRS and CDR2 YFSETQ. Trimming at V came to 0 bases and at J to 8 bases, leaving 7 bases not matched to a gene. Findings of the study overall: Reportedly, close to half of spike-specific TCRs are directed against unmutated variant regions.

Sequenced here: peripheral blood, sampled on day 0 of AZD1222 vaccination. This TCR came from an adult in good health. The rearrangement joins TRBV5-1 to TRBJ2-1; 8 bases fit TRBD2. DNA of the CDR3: TGCGCCAGCAGCTTGGCGGGGGGGACGTACCATGAGCAGTTCTTC. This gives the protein CASSLAGGTYHEQFF.